This T cell receptor (beta chain) was retrieved from a study of circulating tumor DNA in untreated peripheral T-cell lymphoma. Findings and caveats of the study: Tumor-specific clonotypes were found in roughly 80% of patients.

Germline V gene lookup returns CDR1 SGHNT and CDR2 YENEEA. Trimming left V 3 bases short and J 0 bases short, with 14 bases between. There are 16 residues in the CDR3. Before treatment, baseline tumor tissue was collected for sequencing. Profiled with immunoSEQ multiplex PCR; TCRdb holds only in-frame clones, not every one. This sample has about 8,500 clones, with roughly four fifths found just once. A word on this clone: Antigen unknown.

The sample was tumor tissue. This rearrangement joins TRBV11-3 to TRBJ1-1; the D is unclear. The receptor comes from a human donor with peripheral T-cell lymphoma. CDR3 region: CASSFGAIIMNTEAFF. CDR3 sequence (DNA): TGTGCCAGCAGCTTTGGCGCCATCATCATGAACACTGAAGCTTTCTTT.